This TCR beta chain originates from a study of blood T cells in healthy people across ages. The CDR3 runs 15 residues. Between the trimmed V and J ends, which lost 6 bases and 0 bases, there was a span of 17 bases. Per the germline V gene, CDR1 is DFQATT and CDR2 is SNEGSKA (reference sequence). Sample-barcoded 5' priming and a J-beta primer mix drove a second PCR of 7 to 11 cycles. TCRdb reanalysed the 5' RACE reads using MiXCR and keeps one entry per CDR3 protein. Of some 1,500,000 distinct CDR3 sequences detected, under 55% appear once; the ten largest clones hold approximately 4.1%. Each individual donor underwent a draw of 8.5 to 10 milliliters of peripheral blood.

The V gene is TRBV20-1, the J gene TRBJ1-2; D ambiguous. The sample consisted of blood. The TCR was taken from a woman aged 18-29 years in good health. CDR3 sequence reads: CSADSDGRANYGYTF. The DNA of the CDR3 is TGCAGTGCGGATTCGGACGGGAGAGCTAACTATGGCTACACCTTC.